The 22 T cell receptor beta chains given below trace back to one sample, sequenced in a study of blood T cell repertoires in COVID-19. TCRdb keeps only in-frame clones here, not all; method: immunoSEQ multiplex PCR. The sample lists under 300,000 clones, 70% to 85% seen once, with over 1.1% in the top ten. The sequenced sample consisted of peripheral blood. All receptors come from a human donor with COVID-19, enrolled during active disease. The donor label of this sample is uncertain.

The chain links TRBV6-4 to TRBJ2-1, with 7 bases lining up with TRBD1. The CDR3 extends over 12 amino acids. CDR1 is MRHNA, CDR2 SNTAGT, per germline. Trimming cost V 4 bases and J 8 bases; bases outside gene matches: 2. CDR3 DNA sequence: TGTGCCAGCAGTGCCACAGGGGATGAGCAGTTCTTC. Its translation: CASSATGDEQFF.

This clone was seen just once. This chain links TRBV6-1 with TRBJ2-7; possible D gene TRBD2, 6 bases. The CDR3 covers 18 residues. V shed 2 bases and J shed 2 bases, with 22 bases lying between them. The V gene's germline CDR1 is MNHNS and CDR2 SASEGT. The CDR3 sequence: CASSERVGMGTDTYEQYF. CDR3 bases: TGTGCCAGCAGTGAACGGGTCGGTATGGGGACTGATACCTACGAGCAGTACTTC.

V usage is TRBV18 and J usage is TRBJ1-1; D perhaps matches TRBD1 (6 bases). From germline, CDR1 is KGHSH and CDR2 LQKENI. V lost 2 bases, J lost 1 base, and 11 bases lay in between. The CDR3 length is 15 residues. The CDR3 here is CASSPDRTTNTEAFF. The DNA of the CDR3 is TGTGCCAGCTCACCAGACAGGACCACGAACACTGAAGCTTTCTTT.

The rearrangement links TRBV10-1 to TRBJ1-1; unclear D gene. Germline CDR1 is WNHNN and CDR2 is SYGVQD (reference sequence). Trimming stripped 4 bases from V and 4 bases from J, with 16 bases between. The CDR3 has 15 amino acids. The DNA for the CDR3 is TGCGCCAGCAGTGTCAGCTCGGTAGACTCCACTGAAGCTTTCTTT. The encoded protein is CASSVSSVDSTEAFF.

CDR3 sequence (DNA): TGTGCCAGCAGCGAACGGCCTAGCGGGGCCACCTACGAGCAGTACTTC. It encodes CASSERPSGATYEQYF. The V call is TRBV6-1, the J call TRBJ2-7; the match to TRBD2 covers 9 bases. The CDR3 extends over 16 amino acids. The V gene end was trimmed by 6 bases and the J gene end by 2 bases; junction bases not matched to a gene: 11. The V gene's germline CDR1 is MNHNS and CDR2 SASEGT.

The chain combines TRBV23-1 with TRBJ1-4; no clear D gene. TRBV23-1 is assigned to the ORF class and has an uncertain function. V was trimmed by 6 bases and J by 6 bases, leaving 14 bases between them. The CDR3 consists of 14 residues. This chain's CDR3 is CASSHEGGDEKLFF. CDR3 nucleotides: TGCGCCAGCAGCCATGAGGGTGGTGATGAAAAACTGTTTTTT.

The rearrangement links TRBV18 to TRBJ1-6, with D unresolved. Trimming stripped 4 bases from V and 7 bases from J, with 11 bases between. The CDR3 is 14 residues long. Germline V lookup: CDR1 KGHSH, CDR2 LQKENI. The CDR3 reads CASSREEKNSPLHF. CDR3 nucleotide sequence: TGTGCCAGCTCACGGGAGGAGAAGAATTCACCCCTCCACTTT.

The count of this clone is one. The chain is built from TRBV27 and TRBJ1-5; 12 positions agree with TRBD1. The CDR3 is made up of 15 amino acids. CDR1 and CDR2 from the germline V gene are MNHEY and SMNVEV (reference sequence). J lost 5 bases, V lost 3 bases, and 2 bases had no gene match. In DNA, the CDR3 is TGTGCCAGCAGTTTGGGGACAGGGGGCGATCAGCCCCAGCATTTT. Protein sequence: CASSLGTGGDQPQHF.

The CDR3 spells CASSLWGTGTGYSNQPQHF. CDR3 DNA: TGTGCCAGCAGCTTGTGGGGAACCGGGACAGGGTATAGCAATCAGCCCCAGCATTTT. The chain is built from TRBV5-5 and TRBJ1-5; 9 bases fit TRBD1. Germline CDR1 reads SGHKS; CDR2 reads YYEKEE (reference sequence). The V and J ends lost 1 base and 0 bases, in that order; junction bases with no gene match: 11. The CDR3 consists of 19 residues.

J is TRBJ2-2 and V is TRBV3-1 (or the pseudogene TRBV3-2), with D perhaps matching TRBD1 (6 bases). Germline CDR1 LGHDT, CDR2 YNNKEL (reference sequence). The CDR3 covers 14 residues. V lost 4 bases to trimming and J lost 5 bases, with 11 bases between them. The CDR3 bases are TGTGCCAGCAGCCTGGGGGCGGTGACCGGGGAGCTGTTTTTT. Its translation is CASSLGAVTGELFF.

This chain joins TRBV18 and TRBJ1-5; D perhaps matches TRBD1 (5 bases). This CDR3 is 13 amino acids long. The V and J ends lost 2 bases and 8 bases respectively, with 10 bases between them. Germline CDR1 KGHSH, CDR2 LQKENI. CDR3 in amino acids: CASSPLPREPQHF. The CDR3 bases are TGTGCCAGCTCACCATTACCCAGGGAGCCCCAGCATTTT.

This sequence joins TRBV5-3 and TRBJ2-7; 7 bases are shared with TRBD1. TRBV5-3 is annotated as an ORF whose role is uncertain. J gave up 2 bases and V 1 base, and 12 bases lay outside the gene matches. CDR3 size: 17 residues. CDR3 region: CARSLIEWQGEPYEQYF. The CDR3 DNA follows: TGTGCCAGAAGCTTGATTGAGTGGCAGGGGGAACCCTACGAGCAGTACTTC.

Only one count was recorded for this clone. This chain joins TRBV24-1 and TRBJ2-7, with TRBD2 matching over 11 bases. The length of the CDR3 is 17 residues. The germline gives CDR1 KGHDR, CDR2 SFDVKD. The junction had 8 bases not matched to a gene; V was cut back by 5 bases and J by 0 bases. The DNA of the CDR3 is TGTGCCACCAGTGTGTCTAGCGGGGGGCCGAGCTCCTACGAGCAGTACTTC. This gives the protein CATSVSSGGPSSYEQYF.

V usage is TRBV19 and J usage is TRBJ2-2; D is possibly TRBD1 (5 bases). Germline CDR1 is LNHDA and CDR2 is SQIVND (reference sequence). This CDR3 spans 14 amino acids. V was shortened by 7 bases and J by 1 base, with 10 bases between the two germline ends. CDR3 protein: CASIGRVNTGELFF. CDR3 sequence (DNA): TGTGCCAGTATTGGCAGGGTGAACACCGGGGAGCTGTTTTTT.

J is TRBJ2-1 and V is TRBV28; 15 bases are shared with TRBD2. The germline gives CDR1 MDHEN, CDR2 SYDVKM. This CDR3 has 19 residues. V lost 2 bases to trimming and J lost 5 bases; unmatched junction nucleotides: 10. CDR3 in amino acids: CASSLRPGTSGRRDNEQFF. The CDR3 nucleotides are TGTGCCAGCAGTTTAAGGCCGGGGACTAGCGGGAGGAGGGACAATGAGCAGTTCTTC.

The chain is built from TRBV11-2 and TRBJ2-7; tentative D call: TRBD2 (5 bases). Germline loops: CDR1 SGHAT, CDR2 FQNNGV. The CDR3 extends over 14 amino acids. V was trimmed by 1 base and J by 6 bases, leaving 13 bases between them. DNA for the CDR3: TGTGCCAGCAGCTTAGGCGGACTCCCTGTCGAGCAGTACTTC. This sequence encodes CASSLGGLPVEQYF.

The rearrangement links TRBV2 to TRBJ1-6, with a weak D call TRBD1 (5 bases). There are 15 residues in the CDR3. Trimming removed 6 bases from V and 7 bases from J, with 16 bases in between. Germline assignment: CDR1 SNHLY and CDR2 FYNNEI. The DNA for the CDR3 is TGTGCCAGCAGCGCGGGACGGGGAGGGAATTCACCCCTCCACTTT. Residues: CASSAGRGGNSPLHF.

The chain is built from TRBV27 and TRBJ2-1; D ambiguous. Germline V lookup: CDR1 MNHEY, CDR2 SMNVEV (reference sequence). With 2 bases removed from V and 0 bases from J, the gap between germline ends came to 8 bases. The CDR3 totals 15 residues. CDR3 amino acids: CASSLGLPSYNEQFF. DNA for the CDR3: TGTGCCAGCAGTTTAGGGCTACCCTCCTACAATGAGCAGTTCTTC.

This sequence joins TRBV28 and TRBJ1-1; no definite D call. The germline V gene encodes CDR1 MDHEN and CDR2 SYDVKM. Between the trimmed V and J ends, which lost 7 bases and 1 base, there was a span of 13 bases. This CDR3 is built from 14 residues. The CDR3 sequence is CASTPTTSNTEAFF. The CDR3 coding sequence is TGTGCCAGCACCCCCACGACATCGAACACTGAAGCTTTCTTT.

Only one count was recorded for this clone. The rearrangement joins TRBV7-6 to TRBJ2-7; 9 bases line up with TRBD2. Germline V lookup: CDR1 SGHVS, CDR2 FNYEAQ. V was clipped by 0 bases and J by 9 bases; unmatched bases: 6. The CDR3 spans 14 residues. This CDR3 reads CASSLARASGTQYF. The CDR3 bases are TGTGCCAGCAGCTTAGCGCGGGCTAGCGGGACGCAGTACTTC.

The genes are TRBV7-9 and TRBJ2-7; D is undetermined. The germline CDR1 and CDR2 sequences are SEHNR and FQNEAQ (reference sequence). The CDR3 sequence is 15 residues long. V lost 1 base, J lost 3 bases, and 13 bases lay in between. The CDR3 is CASSLGVAAYYEQYF. The CDR3 DNA sequence: TGTGCCAGCAGCTTAGGAGTAGCAGCGTACTACGAGCAGTACTTC.

About this clone: The junction and the germline gene differ at one end; a read error may be behind it. V usage is TRBV19 and J usage is TRBJ1-5; the D is unclear. This CDR3 is 14 amino acids long. The germline V gene has CDR1 LNHDA and CDR2 SQIVND (reference sequence). CDR3 sequence reads: CASSMSNSKQPQHF. For the CDR3, the DNA is TGTGCCAGTAGTATGTCGAATAGCAAACAGCCCCAGCATTTT.